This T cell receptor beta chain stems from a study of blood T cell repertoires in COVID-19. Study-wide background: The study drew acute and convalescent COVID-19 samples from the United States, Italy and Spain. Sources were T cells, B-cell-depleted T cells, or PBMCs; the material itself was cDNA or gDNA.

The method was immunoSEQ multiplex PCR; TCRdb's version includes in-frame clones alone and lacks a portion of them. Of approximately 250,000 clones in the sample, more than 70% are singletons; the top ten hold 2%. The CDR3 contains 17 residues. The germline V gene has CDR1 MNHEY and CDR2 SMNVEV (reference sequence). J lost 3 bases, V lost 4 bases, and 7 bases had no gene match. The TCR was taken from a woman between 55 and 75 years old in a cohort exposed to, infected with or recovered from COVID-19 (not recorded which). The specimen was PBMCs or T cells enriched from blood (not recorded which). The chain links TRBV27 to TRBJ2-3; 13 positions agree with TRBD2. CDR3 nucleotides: TGTGCCAGCAGTTGGACTAGCGGGAGAGTTATGACAGATACGCAGTATTTT. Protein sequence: CASSWTSGRVMTDTQYF.